A selection of T cell receptor beta chains follows, all from one sample in a study of T-cell memory formation after mild COVID-19. TCRdb recomputed calls from the 5' RACE reads with MiXCR, one row per CDR3 protein. Here the sample spans hundreds of thousands of distinct CDR3 sequences, more than 15% being singletons. Material for sequencing was PBMCs or a T cell subset sorted from them (not recorded which). The receptors derive from a man between 18 and 29 years old who had mild COVID-19 (a few samples of this study predate the infection). Cell type and time point are not known. Each CDR3 is given with its conserved first and last residue. D genes are given only for firm matches. Some rows have no size entry. The others give once, few or many, or a class for an expanded clone.

>.|TRBJ1-2|TRBV19|TRBD1
CASRPGPGQGTGGYTF
TGTGCCAGTAGGCCCGGCCCGGGACAGGGTACGGGTGGCTACACCTTC
>.|TRBJ1-1|TRBV20-1|TRBD1
CSATGTGVTEAFF
TGCAGTGCTACCGGGACAGGTGTGACTGAAGCTTTCTTT
>.|TRBJ1-6|TRBV18|.
CASSPAPGYNSPLHF
TGTGCCAGCTCACCGGCCCCGGGGTATAATTCACCCCTCCACTTT
>few|TRBJ1-2|TRBV4-3|.
CASSQDFTGAFRGYTF
TGCGCCAGCAGCCAAGACTTTACCGGGGCCTTCCGCGGCTACACCTTC
>few|TRBJ2-7|TRBV5-5|.
CASSKPYLGEQYF
TGTGCCAGCAGCAAGCCTTACCTCGGCGAGCAGTACTTC
>few|TRBJ1-1|TRBV6-2/TRBV6-3|.
CASSQSGTRGGAFF
TGTGCCAGCAGTCAATCCGGGACAAGGGGGGGAGCTTTCTTT
>few|TRBJ1-5|TRBV6-2/TRBV6-3|.
CASVREDGQPQHF
TGTGCCAGCGTCAGGGAGGATGGGCAGCCCCAGCATTTT
>.|TRBJ1-4|TRBV9|.
CASTPAGQTNEKLFF
TGTGCCAGCACCCCCGCCGGGCAGACTAATGAAAAACTGTTTTTT
>few|TRBJ2-2|TRBV7-8|.
CASSLVAFANTGELFF
TGTGCCAGCAGCTTAGTCGCCTTCGCGAACACCGGGGAGCTGTTTTTT
>.|TRBJ2-1|TRBV29-1|.
CSVDRHNEQFF
TGCAGCGTAGACAGGCACAATGAGCAGTTCTTC
>.|TRBJ1-1|TRBV5-6|.
CASSVRWGNTEAFF
TGTGCCAGCAGCGTCCGGTGGGGGAACACTGAAGCTTTCTTT
>.|TRBJ2-6|TRBV11-2|.
CASSAVERGANVLTF
TGTGCCAGCAGCGCTGTGGAGCGGGGGGCCAACGTCCTGACTTTC
>.|TRBJ2-3|TRBV9|.
CASSVGGGRDTQYF
TGTGCCAGCAGCGTAGGGGGAGGCAGAGATACGCAGTATTTT
>few|TRBJ2-3|TRBV4-1|.
CASSQIWALTDTQYF
TGCGCCAGCAGCCAAATCTGGGCCCTCACAGATACGCAGTATTTT